This TCR beta chain was captured in a study of blood T cell repertoires in COVID-19. TCRdb's copy holds only in-frame clones and misses some; the assay was immunoSEQ multiplex PCR. The sample contains roughly 85,000 clones, 77% of which appear only once. Germline-derived CDR1 and CDR2 are KGHSH and LQKENI. The length of the CDR3 is 17 residues. Trimming removed 6 bases at V and 1 base at J, with 21 bases between. In this sample, this clone turned up a few times. This chain uses TRBV18 with TRBJ1-1, with D possibly matching TRBD1 (6 bases). The sample consisted of peripheral blood. This TCR was recovered from a human donor in a cohort sampled during active COVID-19. The CDR3 sequence: CASSLLDSVPPNTEAFF. In DNA, the CDR3 is TGTGCCAGCTCCCTGCTGGACAGCGTACCCCCGAACACTGAAGCTTTCTTT.